The 25 T cell receptor beta chains reported below all come from one sample, sequenced in a study of CD8+ T cells in alopecia areata. Following extraction, RNA underwent reverse transcription to cDNA, which served as the sequencing template. Using immunoSEQ multiplex PCR, the repertoire was profiled, and TCRdb retains in-frame clones only, with some absent. The table has under 250,000 clones, approximately 52% seen once. Sequencing was performed on CD4+ T cells sorted from blood, taken at week 0. The origin of the receptors is a human donor with alopecia areata.

The chain combines TRBV7-2 with TRBJ2-2; D assignment may be TRBD1 or TRBD2 (5 bases each). The ends were cut back, 5 bases at V and 4 bases at J, with 17 bases in the middle. Germline V gene data show CDR1 as SGHTA and CDR2 as FQGNSA. This CDR3 has 16 residues. CDR3 sequence (DNA): TGTGCCAGCAGCCCCCGACCCGGGACGTTCACCGGGGAGCTGTTTTTT. Translation: CASSPRPGTFTGELFF.

This chain connects TRBV6-5 to TRBJ1-2; weak D call: TRBD1 (5 bases). Trimming shortened V by 5 bases and J by 4 bases, and 14 bases separated the two germline ends. This CDR3 is 14 amino acids long. CDR1 is MNHEY, CDR2 SVGAGI, per germline. CDR3 DNA sequence: TGTGCCAGCAGTCCATTTGACAGCCTCTATGGCTACACCTTC. Its protein is CASSPFDSLYGYTF.

The genes are TRBV4-1 and TRBJ2-5, with 13 bases matching TRBD2. The CDR3 covers 16 residues. The V segment lost 3 bases and the J segment 5 bases; nucleotides outside the gene matches: 6. The germline CDR1 and CDR2 sequences are MGHRA and YSYEKL. The CDR3 DNA is TGCGCCAGCAGCCAGACGGGACTAGCGGGAATCGAGACCCAGTACTTC. It translates to CASSQTGLAGIETQYF.

J is TRBJ1-2 and V is TRBV9; D is unclear. V was cut by 0 bases and J by 6 bases, with 6 bases left in between. CDR3 size: 12 residues. Germline-derived CDR1 and CDR2 are SGDLS and YYNGEE. CDR3 DNA sequence: TGTGCCAGCAGCGTAGACGGCCATGGCTACACCTTC. It specifies CASSVDGHGYTF.

There are a few counts of this clone. This sequence joins TRBV10-3 and TRBJ2-7; 8 nucleotides agree with TRBD1. The CDR3 contains 15 residues. Germline values: CDR1 ENHRY, CDR2 SYGVKD. J was trimmed by 0 bases and V by 3 bases; bases with no gene match: 4. Here the CDR3 reads CAISEGQGYSYEQYF. The CDR3 DNA is TGTGCCATCAGTGAAGGACAGGGCTACTCCTACGAGCAGTACTTC.

This rearrangement joins TRBV25-1 to TRBJ1-2; the match to TRBD1 covers 9 bases. V gave up 4 bases and J gave up 7 bases; unmatched junction bases: 7. The CDR3 spans 14 residues. The V gene's germline CDR1 is MGHDK and CDR2 SYGVNS. As DNA, the CDR3 is TGTGCCAGCAGTGCGACTGGACAGGGGATTGGCTACACCTTC. Translation: CASSATGQGIGYTF.

The V gene is TRBV11-2, the J gene TRBJ2-3; a possible D gene is TRBD1 (6 bases). CDR1 is SGHAT, CDR2 FQNNGV, per germline. Trimming removed 1 base from V and 3 bases from J, with 11 bases in between. The CDR3 is 15 amino acids. CDR3 DNA: TGTGCCAGCAGCTTAGTCGCAGGGGCGACAGATACGCAGTATTTT. Residues: CASSLVAGATDTQYF.

V usage is TRBV19 and J usage is TRBJ2-4, with TRBD1 identical over 11 bases. CDR1 and CDR2 (germline): LNHDA, SQIVND (reference sequence). After removal of 7 bases from V and 3 bases from J, the junction contained 8 bases not matched to a gene. The CDR3 consists of 16 residues. The CDR3 DNA reads TGTGCCAGTAATGGACAGGGGGCCATTGGCAAAAACATTCAGTACTTC. Residues: CASNGQGAIGKNIQYF.

The rearrangement joins TRBV29-1 to TRBJ2-7; D is possibly TRBD1 (6 bases). V was shortened by 7 bases and J by 2 bases, with 21 bases between the two germline ends. CDR1 is SQVTM, CDR2 ANQGSEA, per germline. This CDR3 contains 15 residues. CDR3 amino acids: CSAMGRQGIAYEQYF. The DNA of the CDR3 is TGCAGCGCTATGGGTCGGCAGGGGATTGCCTACGAGCAGTACTTC.

The CDR3 region has the DNA TGCGCCAGCAGCCAGGGCTCCTACAATGAGCAGTTCTTC. Translating it yields CASSQGSYNEQFF. V and J are TRBV5-1 and TRBJ2-1; D is possibly TRBD1 (5 bases). Germline V gene sequence: CDR1 SGHRS, CDR2 YFSETQ. V was shortened by 4 bases and J by 0 bases, with 5 bases between the two germline ends. This CDR3 spans 13 amino acids.

The chain is built from TRBV2 and TRBJ2-4; D gene uncertain. Germline assignment: CDR1 SNHLY and CDR2 FYNNEI. CDR3 length equals 11 residues. V gave up 4 bases and J gave up 5 bases, with 3 bases separating them. CDR3: CASSAENIQYF. The CDR3 nucleotides read TGTGCCAGCAGTGCCGAAAACATTCAGTACTTC.

V and J are TRBV9 and TRBJ2-1; no clear D. CDR1 and CDR2 from the germline V gene are SGDLS and YYNGEE. The V gene lost 4 bases and the J gene lost 1 base, with 12 bases spanning the gap. CDR3 length equals 15 residues. The CDR3 here is CASSLEGFSYNEQFF. CDR3 sequence (DNA): TGTGCCAGCAGCCTGGAAGGGTTTTCCTACAATGAGCAGTTCTTC. Using reference TRBV9 and TRBJ2-1 for the parts outside the CDR3, the full variable domain is DSGVTQTPKHLITATGQRVTLRCSPRSGDLSVYWYQQSLDQGLQFLIQYYNGEERAKGNILERFSAQQFPDLHSELNLSSLELGDSALYFCASSLEGFSYNEQFFGPGTRLTVL.

The chain is built from TRBV5-4 and TRBJ2-2, with D uncertain. This CDR3 is 14 amino acids long. The germline V gene encodes CDR1 SGHNT and CDR2 YYREEE (reference sequence). Trimming pared 4 bases from V and 4 bases from J, leaving 11 bases between. CDR3 DNA sequence: TGTGCCAGCAGCGGGCCCCCGGGCACCGGGGAGCTGTTTTTT. Residues: CASSGPPGTGELFF.

This chain links TRBV19 with TRBJ2-5; TRBD1 matches at 7 bases. V lost 5 bases to trimming and J lost 5 bases; unmatched junction nucleotides: 5. The germline V gene has CDR1 LNHDA and CDR2 SQIVND (reference sequence). The CDR3 is 13 residues long. CDR3 in amino acids: CASSVDRDETQYF. Here the CDR3 DNA reads TGTGCCAGTAGTGTCGACAGGGACGAGACCCAGTACTTC.

Note on this clone: One junction end disagrees with the germline gene, perhaps due to a read error. This chain joins TRBV7-7 and TRBJ2-5, with 10 bases lining up with TRBD2. Germline lookup yields CDR1 SSHAT and CDR2 FNYEAQ (reference sequence). The CDR3 runs to 15 residues. The CDR3 DNA is TGTGCTAGCAGCCTGGGACTAGCGAGTCAAGAGACCCAGTACTTC. This translates into CASSLGLASQETQYF. The complete variable domain, with remaining parts taken from reference TRBV7-7 and TRBJ2-5, reads GAGVSQSPRYKVTKRGQDVTLRCDPISSHATLYWYQQALGQGPEFLTYFNYEAQPDKSGLPSDRFSAERPEGSISTLTIQRTEQRDSAMYRCASSLGLASQETQYFGPGTRLLVL.

This clone was observed a few times. V usage is TRBV19 and J usage is TRBJ2-5; no clear D gene. The CDR3 sequence is 14 residues long. The germline V gene encodes CDR1 LNHDA and CDR2 SQIVND (reference sequence). V was cut by 3 bases and J by 1 base, with 9 bases left in between. The CDR3 DNA reads as TGTGCCAGTAGTATGGGTCTGACCCAAGAGACCCAGTACTTC. It encodes CASSMGLTQETQYF.

The rearrangement links TRBV9 to TRBJ1-2; TRBD1 aligns across 7 bases. The CDR3 has 15 residues. J lost 4 bases, V lost 4 bases, and 10 bases had no gene match. Germline CDR1 reads SGDLS; CDR2 reads YYNGEE. The DNA for the CDR3 is TGTGCCAGCAGCCCGCAGGGAGGGGGCGTCTATGGCTACACCTTC. Amino acid sequence: CASSPQGGGVYGYTF. Looking up the rest from reference TRBV9 and TRBJ1-2 gives the full variable domain: DSGVTQTPKHLITATGQRVTLRCSPRSGDLSVYWYQQSLDQGLQFLIQYYNGEERAKGNILERFSAQQFPDLHSELNLSSLELGDSALYFCASSPQGGGVYGYTFGSGTRLTVV.

Here the CDR3 DNA reads TGTGCCAGCAGTGAGCCGACATCATCGAGCAATCAGCCCCAGCATTTT. This gives the protein CASSEPTSSSNQPQHF. This chain joins TRBV2 and TRBJ1-5; D is unclear. Trimming took off 3 bases at V and 1 base at J, with 13 bases between the two ends. Germline values: CDR1 SNHLY, CDR2 FYNNEI. The CDR3 has 16 residues.

This rearrangement joins TRBV29-1 to TRBJ2-7, with D unclear. The CDR3 totals 10 residues. V was shortened by 4 bases and J by 5 bases, with 6 bases between the two germline ends. Germline CDR1 SQVTM, CDR2 ANQGSEA. As DNA, the CDR3 is TGCAGCGTTGGAAACAACGAGCAGTACTTC. It codes for CSVGNNEQYF.

DNA of the CDR3: TGCACCAGCAGCCAAGACAAGGAGAAGAGATGGTTCTCCTACAATGAGCAGTTCTTC. It yields the protein CTSSQDKEKRWFSYNEQFF. The chain couples TRBV1 to TRBJ2-1; the DNA was not compared with TRBD2, the D call given in the table. TRBV1 is reported as a pseudogene. The CDR3 consists of 19 residues.

The chain has TRBV30 and TRBJ1-2; D not resolved. The germline V gene encodes CDR1 GTSNPN and CDR2 SVGIG (reference sequence). Trimming cost V 1 base and J 4 bases, with 10 bases left between them. The CDR3 contains 13 residues. CDR3 bases: TGTGCCTGGAGTGAGGGCGGATCCTATGGCTACACCTTC. Translated, it gives CAWSEGGSYGYTF.

The CDR3 DNA is TGTGCCAGCAGCTTAGACCGGGACCTCGAGTTCTTC. The encoded protein is CASSLDRDLEFF. The rearrangement links TRBV11-2 to TRBJ2-1, with D perhaps assigned TRBD1 or TRBD2 (5 bases each). CDR1 and CDR2 (germline): SGHAT, FQNNGV. Deletions cut 0 bases from V and 14 bases from J, with 11 bases between. The CDR3 spans 12 residues.

The V call is TRBV2, the J call TRBJ1-2, with TRBD1 as a possible D gene (5 bases). Germline CDR1 and CDR2: SNHLY and FYNNEI. The CDR3 is 13 residues long. Between the trimmed V and J ends, which lost 7 bases and 4 bases, there was a span of 13 bases. Here the CDR3 DNA reads TGTGCCAGCACGGGGGTCGGAGGCTATGGCTACACCTTC. The encoded protein is CASTGVGGYGYTF.

In this sample, this clone turned up a few times. The gene calls are TRBV11-2 and TRBJ2-1; the D gene is possibly TRBD1 (6 bases). This CDR3 has 15 amino acids. Germline lookup yields CDR1 SGHAT and CDR2 FQNNGV. The V end was cut by 5 bases, the J end by 4 bases, with 15 bases between. This chain's CDR3 is CASSRLRGAYNEQFF. CDR3 in DNA: TGTGCCAGCAGCCGACTCAGGGGAGCATACAATGAGCAGTTCTTC.

The rearrangement links TRBV7-9 to TRBJ1-1, with D possibly matching TRBD1 (5 bases). Germline V CDR1 and CDR2: SEHNR, FQNEAQ (reference sequence). The CDR3 has 12 residues. Trimming took 5 bases from V and 11 from J, leaving 15 bases between them. For the CDR3, the DNA is TGTGCCAGCAGCACCCGACAGTTACATGCTTTCTTT. Translating it yields CASSTRQLHAFF.